Presented here are 32 T cell receptor beta chains from one specimen sequenced in a study of cytomegalovirus exposure and HLA in healthy donors. PCR involved 60 Vbeta and 13 Jbeta primers. Assay used: immunoSEQ multiplex PCR; TCRdb lists only in-frame clones, some missing. Here the sample spans some 130,000 clones, around three quarters being singletons. Sample: PBMCs. Receptor source: a man between 35 and 55 years old in good health and CMV-seronegative.

The chain has TRBV25-1 and TRBJ1-1, with D hard to call. V lost 3 bases and J lost 4, with 15 bases in between. The CDR3 extends over 15 amino acids. CDR1 MGHDK and CDR2 SYGVNS come from the germline V gene. CDR3: CASSDEWAGGTEAFF. In DNA, the CDR3 is TGTGCCAGCAGTGATGAGTGGGCCGGAGGCACTGAAGCTTTCTTT.

The chain employs TRBV4-1 and TRBJ2-7; a weak D match, TRBD2 (6 bases). CDR3 size: 14 residues. V was trimmed by 5 bases and J by 4 bases, leaving 15 bases between them. CDR1 and CDR2 (germline): MGHRA, YSYEKL. This CDR3 is CASSELARGYEQYF. In DNA form, the CDR3 reads TGCGCCAGCAGCGAACTAGCCCGGGGGTACGAGCAGTACTTC.

The V and J genes are TRBV19 and TRBJ2-1, with 12 bases matching TRBD2. This CDR3 has 13 residues. Germline V CDR1 and CDR2: LNHDA, SQIVND (reference sequence). V lost 3 bases, J lost 10 bases, and 1 base stayed unmatched. CDR3 sequence reads: CASSMTSGGEQFF. The CDR3 bases are TGTGCCAGTAGTATGACTAGCGGGGGCGAGCAGTTCTTC.

V is TRBV5-4 and J is TRBJ2-1, with TRBD2 as a possible D gene (6 bases). V was pared by 5 bases and J by 0 bases, with 9 bases between. The CDR3 sequence is 14 residues long. Germline values: CDR1 SGHNT, CDR2 YYREEE (reference sequence). This CDR3 is CASRPSDSYNEQFF. The CDR3 bases are TGTGCCAGCAGACCTAGCGACTCCTACAATGAGCAGTTCTTC.

V usage is TRBV5-1 and J usage is TRBJ2-2; D possibly corresponds to TRBD1 (6 bases). In germline, CDR1 is SGHRS, CDR2 YFSETQ. V lost 2 bases and J 1 base, leaving 9 bases between the germline ends. The CDR3 consists of 15 residues. CDR3 region: CASSLGTKNTGELFF. CDR3 nucleotide sequence: TGCGCCAGCAGCTTAGGGACAAAGAACACCGGGGAGCTGTTTTTT.

V gene TRBV28 combines with J gene TRBJ1-5; D is ambiguous. The V end lost 5 bases, the J end lost 0 bases, and 23 bases lay between the germline ends. There are 19 residues in the CDR3. Germline CDR1 and CDR2: MDHEN and SYDVKM. This CDR3 is CASSPNKGIGGSSNQPQHF. The CDR3 DNA follows: TGTGCCAGCAGTCCGAACAAGGGAATTGGAGGTTCTAGCAATCAGCCCCAGCATTTT.

The gene calls are TRBV7-2 and TRBJ2-3; the match to TRBD2 covers 9 bases. In germline, CDR1 is SGHTA, CDR2 FQGNSA. With V trimmed by 7 bases and J by 2 bases, 4 bases remained unmatched. The CDR3 consists of 14 residues. The DNA for the CDR3 is TGTGCCAGCACGCCTAGCGGGAACACAGATACGCAGTATTTT. This gives the protein CASTPSGNTDTQYF.

This clone was counted a single time. CDR3 loop: CASGGGTSGYNEQFF. The CDR3 DNA reads TGTGCTAGTGGTGGGGGGACTAGCGGATACAATGAGCAGTTCTTC. V gene TRBV12-5 combines with J gene TRBJ2-1; 11 positions agree with TRBD2. The V gene's germline CDR1 is LGHNT and CDR2 FRNRAP. The CDR3 consists of 15 residues. V shed 5 bases, J shed 4 bases, and the junction held 4 bases outside the gene matches. Based on the CDR3 plus reference TRBV12-5 and TRBJ2-1, the full variable domain is DARVTQTPRHKVTEMGQEVTMRCQPILGHNTVFWYRQTMMQGLELLAYFRNRAPLDDSGMPKDRFSAEMPDATLATLKIQPSEPRDSAVYFCASGGGTSGYNEQFFGPGTRLTVL.

The CDR3 region is CASSLVFGTEDSPLHF. As DNA, the CDR3 is TGCGCCAGCAGCTTGGTGTTTGGGACAGAGGATTCACCCCTCCACTTT. The V and J genes are TRBV5-1 and TRBJ1-6; 7 positions match TRBD1. J was trimmed by 8 bases and V by 0 bases; bases with no gene match: 8. Germline assignment: CDR1 SGHRS and CDR2 YFSETQ. The CDR3 consists of 16 residues.

This chain uses TRBV25-1 with TRBJ2-1; 10 positions agree with TRBD1. The V gene end was trimmed by 6 bases and the J gene end by 3 bases; junction bases not matched to a gene: 5. The V gene's germline CDR1 is MGHDK and CDR2 SYGVNS. This CDR3 contains 15 residues. CDR3 sequence reads: CASRRQGANYNEQFF. CDR3 sequence (DNA): TGTGCCAGCAGGCGACAGGGGGCGAACTACAATGAGCAGTTCTTC.

V is TRBV7-9 and J is TRBJ1-6; tentatively, D is TRBD1 (5 bases). The ends were cut back, 3 bases at V and 6 bases at J, with 15 bases in the middle. CDR1 is SEHNR and CDR2 is FQNEAQ in the germline V gene (reference sequence). This CDR3 is built from 16 residues. The CDR3, as DNA: TGTGCCAGCAGCTTGGGCGGGACCGTCATTAATTCACCCCTCCACTTT. This translates into CASSLGGTVINSPLHF. The full variable domain, rest sourced from reference TRBV7-9 and TRBJ1-6, is DTGVSQNPRHKITKRGQNVTFRCDPISEHNRLYWYRQTLGQGPEFLTYFQNEAQLEKSRLLSDRFSAERPKGSFSTLEIQRTEQGDSAMYLCASSLGGTVINSPLHFGNGTRLTVT.

The chain combines TRBV4-1 with TRBJ2-5, with 10 bases that match TRBD2. This CDR3 region has 16 residues. V trimming: 1 base; J trimming: 3 bases; junction bases outside the gene matches: 5. The germline V gene encodes CDR1 MGHRA and CDR2 YSYEKL. CDR3: CASSQALLAGEETQYF. CDR3 DNA sequence: TGCGCCAGCAGCCAAGCTCTGCTAGCGGGAGAAGAGACCCAGTACTTC.

The chain uses TRBV7-2 and TRBJ2-7; D call uncertain. There are 14 residues in the CDR3. CDR1 is SGHTA and CDR2 is FQGNSA in the germline V gene. The ends were cut back, 3 bases at V and 6 bases at J, with 15 bases in the middle. CDR3 protein: CASSLVSRFSEQYF. For the CDR3, the DNA is TGTGCCAGCAGCTTGGTTTCGCGTTTTAGCGAGCAGTACTTC.

The chain couples TRBV7-2 to TRBJ2-5, with a tentative D call TRBD2 (5 bases). V lost 1 base and J lost 4, with 10 bases in between. The CDR3 runs 14 residues. Germline CDR1 reads SGHTA; CDR2 reads FQGNSA. CDR3 amino acids: CASSLDPSSETQYF. The CDR3 DNA follows: TGTGCCAGCAGCTTAGATCCTAGCTCAGAGACCCAGTACTTC.

This clone was observed a handful of times. The genes are TRBV18 and TRBJ2-7, with D perhaps TRBD2 (6 bases). The CDR3 is 14 residues long. Trimming shortened V by 6 bases and J by 3 bases, and 15 bases separated the two germline ends. The germline gives CDR1 KGHSH, CDR2 LQKENI. The chain's CDR3 is CASSLGGWDYEQYF. CDR3 DNA: TGTGCCAGCTCCCTGGGGGGTTGGGACTACGAGCAGTACTTC.

J is TRBJ2-1 and V is TRBV29-1, with 14 bases matching TRBD2. CDR3 size: 18 residues. Germline CDR1 reads SQVTM; CDR2 reads ANQGSEA. With 1 base clipped from V and 0 bases from J, the junction kept 5 bases outside the gene matches. This chain's CDR3 is CSVEGLAGGKSSYNEQFF. CDR3 DNA sequence: TGCAGCGTTGAAGGACTAGCGGGAGGGAAGAGCTCCTACAATGAGCAGTTCTTC.

This chain joins TRBV6-7 and TRBJ1-5, with D maybe TRBD1 (5 bases). TRBV6-7 is labeled an ORF, and its function is uncertain. The V gene lost 5 bases and the J gene lost 5 bases, with 10 bases spanning the gap. The CDR3 spans 13 residues. The CDR3 is CASSPPTDQPQHF. The CDR3 region has the DNA TGTGCCAGCAGTCCCCCGACAGATCAGCCCCAGCATTTT.

This clone was picked up one time. The V call is TRBV7-2, the J call TRBJ1-2; D is unclear. V dropped 3 bases and J dropped 5 bases, with 7 bases sitting between them. The CDR3 sequence is 12 residues long. From germline, CDR1 is SGHTA and CDR2 FQGNSA. CDR3 loop: CASSFSQYGYTF. The CDR3 DNA reads TGTGCCAGCAGCTTTTCCCAATATGGCTACACCTTC.

The V and J genes are TRBV19 and TRBJ1-5; D is perhaps TRBD1 (5 bases). The CDR3 loop spans 16 amino acids. The germline gives CDR1 LNHDA, CDR2 SQIVND (reference sequence). The V end lost 2 bases, the J end lost 7 bases, and 18 bases lay between the germline ends. CDR3 coding DNA: TGTGCCAGTAGTATACTTTGGCAGGGTGGGCAACAGCCCCAGCATTTT. Its protein is CASSILWQGGQQPQHF.

This sequence joins TRBV6-5 and TRBJ1-2; TRBD1 matches at 9 bases. V lost 6 bases, J lost 8 bases, and 7 bases stayed unmatched. The CDR3 consists of 13 residues. Germline CDR1 MNHEY, CDR2 SVGAGI. Here the CDR3 DNA reads TGTGCCAGCAGGTCGGGACAGGGTGGGGGCTACACCTTC. Its protein is CASRSGQGGGYTF.

The chain joins TRBV7-9 to TRBJ2-7; D might be TRBD1 (6 bases). With 4 bases removed from V and 4 bases from J, the gap between germline ends came to 14 bases. The CDR3 is 14 residues long. Germline values: CDR1 SEHNR, CDR2 FQNEAQ (reference sequence). In DNA, the CDR3 is TGTGCCAGCAGCTCCTTCCAGGGGTTGTACGAGCAGTACTTC. It translates to CASSSFQGLYEQYF.

The chain couples TRBV27 to TRBJ2-1; tentatively, D is TRBD2 (6 bases). The germline V gene has CDR1 MNHEY and CDR2 SMNVEV (reference sequence). The CDR3 sequence is 22 residues long. Trimming cost V 0 bases and J 0 bases, with 27 bases left between them. In DNA, the CDR3 is TGTGCCAGCAGTTTATCCCTCCCCGGGAGCCGCGTGGGCGCGGGCTCCTACAATGAGCAGTTCTTC. This gives the protein CASSLSLPGSRVGAGSYNEQFF.

This sequence joins TRBV7-6 and TRBJ2-7; a weak D match, TRBD1 (6 bases). Germline CDR1 SGHVS, CDR2 FNYEAQ. The CDR3 is 15 amino acids. V was trimmed by 2 bases and J by 3 bases, leaving 14 bases between them. The CDR3 DNA sequence: TGTGCCAGCAGCTTATTTCCAGGGGATAGCTACGAGCAGTACTTC. This gives the protein CASSLFPGDSYEQYF.

This clone has more than one count but fewer than ten. The rearrangement joins TRBV2 to TRBJ2-7, with D perhaps TRBD1 (5 bases). Trimming took 10 bases from V and 4 from J, leaving 11 bases between them. Per the germline V gene, CDR1 is SNHLY and CDR2 is FYNNEI. The CDR3 has 11 amino acids. CDR3 in amino acids: CAILRDYEQYF. CDR3 DNA sequence: TGTGCCATCCTCAGGGATTACGAGCAGTACTTC.

This clone turned up a few times. The chain has TRBV7-2 and TRBJ2-5, with TRBD2 matching 9 bases. Per the germline V gene, CDR1 is SGHTA and CDR2 is FQGNSA. This CDR3 comprises 15 residues. Losses at the gene ends were 3 bases for V and 4 bases for J; bases not matched to a gene: 6. The CDR3 sequence: CASSFPLAGVETQYF. The CDR3 DNA reads as TGTGCCAGCAGCTTCCCATTAGCGGGGGTAGAGACCCAGTACTTC.

The chain recombines TRBV2 with TRBJ1-6, with 11 bases that match TRBD1. The germline V gene has CDR1 SNHLY and CDR2 FYNNEI. This CDR3 region has 13 residues. With 9 bases clipped from V and 9 bases from J, the junction kept 4 bases outside the gene matches. The CDR3 bases are TGTGCCAGGGCCGGGACAGGGGGTTCACCCCTCCACTTT. Protein product: CARAGTGGSPLHF.

V usage is TRBV5-1 and J usage is TRBJ2-3, with D possibly TRBD2 on 6 matching bases. V was pared by 1 base and J by 4 bases, with 13 bases between. The CDR3 has 15 amino acids. The germline V gene has CDR1 SGHRS and CDR2 YFSETQ. CDR3 DNA: TGCGCCAGCAGCTTGTGGGGGGAAGATGCAGATACGCAGTATTTT. Translated: CASSLWGEDADTQYF.

CDR3 sequence: CASRGGQADTSGRGRYEQYF. The CDR3 DNA reads as TGTGCAAGTCGTGGGGGACAGGCTGACACTAGCGGGAGGGGACGCTACGAGCAGTACTTC. This chain joins TRBV12-2 and TRBJ2-7; the table's D call TRBD2 went unverified against the DNA. TRBV12-2 is reported as a pseudogene. The CDR3 runs to 20 residues.

The chain has TRBV29-1 and TRBJ1-2; D call uncertain. Germline loops: CDR1 SQVTM, CDR2 ANQGSEA. The CDR3 extends over 11 amino acids. Between the trimmed V and J ends, which lost 0 bases and 5 bases, there was a span of 4 bases. CDR3 residues: CSVEDVYGYTF. For the CDR3, the DNA is TGCAGCGTTGAAGACGTGTATGGCTACACCTTC. The whole variable domain, remainder taken from reference TRBV29-1 and TRBJ1-2, is SAVISQKPSRDICQRGTSLTIQCQVDSQVTMMFWYRQQPGQSLTLIATANQGSEATYESGFVIDKFPISRPNLTFSTLTVSNMSPEDSSIYLCSVEDVYGYTFGSGTRLTVV.

The V call is TRBV6-4, the J call TRBJ2-3, with 9 positions matching TRBD2. Germline values: CDR1 MRHNA, CDR2 SNTAGT. The CDR3 runs 16 residues. Trimming took 2 bases from V and 14 from J; bases not matched to a gene: 17. As DNA, the CDR3 is TGTGCCAGCAGTGACACACCGAATAGCCCGGGACTAGCAATGTATTTT. As protein: CASSDTPNSPGLAMYF.

The sample holds one count of this clone. The V call is TRBV9, the J call TRBJ1-1; D unclear. Germline CDR1 and CDR2: SGDLS and YYNGEE. The CDR3 runs 11 residues. V was trimmed by 5 bases and J by 8 bases, leaving 10 bases between them. CDR3 loop: CASSSGLEAFF. The DNA for the CDR3 is TGTGCCAGCAGTTCAGGACTCGAAGCTTTCTTT.

The chain employs TRBV6-6 and TRBJ1-5; a possible D gene is TRBD1 (6 bases). The CDR3 runs to 15 residues. V lost 1 base and J 6 bases, leaving 13 bases between the germline ends. Per germline, CDR1 MNHNY and CDR2 SVGAGI (reference sequence). CDR3 DNA sequence: TGTGCCAGCAGTTACTTAGGGGGTGGGTCTCAGCCCCAGCATTTT. Translating it yields CASSYLGGGSQPQHF.